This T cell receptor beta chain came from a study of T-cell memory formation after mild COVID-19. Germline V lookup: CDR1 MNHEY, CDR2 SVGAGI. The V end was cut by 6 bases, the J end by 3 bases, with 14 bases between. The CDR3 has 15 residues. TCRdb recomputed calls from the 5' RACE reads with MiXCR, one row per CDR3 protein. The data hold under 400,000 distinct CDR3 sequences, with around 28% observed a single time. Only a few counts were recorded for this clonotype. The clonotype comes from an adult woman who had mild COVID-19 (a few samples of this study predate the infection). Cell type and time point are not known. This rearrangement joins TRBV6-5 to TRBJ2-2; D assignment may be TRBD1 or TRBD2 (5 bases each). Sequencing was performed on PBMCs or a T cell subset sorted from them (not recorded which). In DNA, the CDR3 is TGTGCCAGCAGGACCGGGACCACCTACACCGGGGAGCTGTTTTTT. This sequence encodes CASRTGTTYTGELFF.